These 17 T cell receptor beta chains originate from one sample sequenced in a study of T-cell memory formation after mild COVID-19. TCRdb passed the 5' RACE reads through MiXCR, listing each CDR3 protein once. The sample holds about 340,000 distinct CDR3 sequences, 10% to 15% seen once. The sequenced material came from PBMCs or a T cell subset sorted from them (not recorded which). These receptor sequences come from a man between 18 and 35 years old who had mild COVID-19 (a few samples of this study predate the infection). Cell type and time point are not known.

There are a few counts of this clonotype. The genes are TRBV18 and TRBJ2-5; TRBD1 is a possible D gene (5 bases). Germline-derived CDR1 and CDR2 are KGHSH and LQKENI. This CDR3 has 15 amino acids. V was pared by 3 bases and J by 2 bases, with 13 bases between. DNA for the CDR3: TGTGCCAGCTCACCGTTTTGGGCAGGGCAAGAGACCCAGTACTTC. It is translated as CASSPFWAGQETQYF.

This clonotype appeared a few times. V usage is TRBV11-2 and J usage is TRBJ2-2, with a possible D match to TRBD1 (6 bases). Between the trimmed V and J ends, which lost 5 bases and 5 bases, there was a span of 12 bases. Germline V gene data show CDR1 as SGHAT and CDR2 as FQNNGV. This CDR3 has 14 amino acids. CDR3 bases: TGTGCCAGCAGCATCGCTCAGGGGACCGGGGAGCTGTTTTTT. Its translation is CASSIAQGTGELFF.

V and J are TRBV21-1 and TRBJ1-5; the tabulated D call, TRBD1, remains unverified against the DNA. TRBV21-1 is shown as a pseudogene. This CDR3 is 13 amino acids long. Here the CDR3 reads CARIAGAAQPQHF. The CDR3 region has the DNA TGTGCCAGGATCGCAGGGGCGGCTCAGCCCCAGCATTTT.

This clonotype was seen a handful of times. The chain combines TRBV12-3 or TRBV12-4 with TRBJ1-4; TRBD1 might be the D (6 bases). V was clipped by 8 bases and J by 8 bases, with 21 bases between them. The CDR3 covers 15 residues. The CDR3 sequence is CASGGQGTTGEKLFF. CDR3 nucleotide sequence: TGTGCCAGCGGTGGCCAGGGGACGACTGGGGAAAAACTGTTTTTT.

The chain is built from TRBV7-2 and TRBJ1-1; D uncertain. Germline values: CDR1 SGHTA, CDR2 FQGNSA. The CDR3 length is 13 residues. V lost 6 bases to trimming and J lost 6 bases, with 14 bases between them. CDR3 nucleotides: TGTGCCAGCAGTCCGTTCCGTCGCGCTGAAGCTTTCTTT. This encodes CASSPFRRAEAFF.

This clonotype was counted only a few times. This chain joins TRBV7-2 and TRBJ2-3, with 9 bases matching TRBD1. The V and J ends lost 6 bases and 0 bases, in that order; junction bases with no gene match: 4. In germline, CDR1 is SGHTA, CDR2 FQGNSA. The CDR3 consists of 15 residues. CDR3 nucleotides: TGTGCCAGCAGACAGGGGGCCAGTAGCACAGATACGCAGTATTTT. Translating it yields CASRQGASSTDTQYF.

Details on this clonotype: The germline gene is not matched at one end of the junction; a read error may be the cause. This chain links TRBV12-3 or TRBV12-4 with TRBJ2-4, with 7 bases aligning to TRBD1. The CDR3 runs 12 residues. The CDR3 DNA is TGTGCCAGCAGTTTAGGCGACAGGGAAAGGGTCTTC. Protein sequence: CASSLGDRERVF.

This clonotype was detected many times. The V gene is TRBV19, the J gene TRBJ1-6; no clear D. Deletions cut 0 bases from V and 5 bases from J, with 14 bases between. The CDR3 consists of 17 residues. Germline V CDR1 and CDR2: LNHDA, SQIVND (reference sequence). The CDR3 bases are TGTGCCAGTAGTATAGATCGTCCAGGAGCAGATAATTCACCCCTCCACTTT. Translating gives CASSIDRPGADNSPLHF.

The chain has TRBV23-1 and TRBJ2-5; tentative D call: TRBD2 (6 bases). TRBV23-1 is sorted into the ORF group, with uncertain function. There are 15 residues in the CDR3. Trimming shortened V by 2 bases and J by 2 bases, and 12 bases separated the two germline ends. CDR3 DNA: TGCGCCAGCAGTCAAACTAGCAAAGGACAAGAGACCCAGTACTTC. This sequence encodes CASSQTSKGQETQYF.

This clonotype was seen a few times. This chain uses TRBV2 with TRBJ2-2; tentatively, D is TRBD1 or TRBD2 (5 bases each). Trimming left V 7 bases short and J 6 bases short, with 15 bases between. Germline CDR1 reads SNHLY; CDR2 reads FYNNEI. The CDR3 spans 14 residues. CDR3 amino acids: CASKGTRGPGELFF. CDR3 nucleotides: TGTGCCAGCAAGGGGACCAGAGGGCCCGGGGAGCTGTTTTTT.

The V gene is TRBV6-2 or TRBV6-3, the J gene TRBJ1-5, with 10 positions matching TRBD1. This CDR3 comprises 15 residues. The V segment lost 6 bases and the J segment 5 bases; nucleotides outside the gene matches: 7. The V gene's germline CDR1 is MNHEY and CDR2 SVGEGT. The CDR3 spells CASSNTDRGHQPQHF. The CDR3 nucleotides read TGTGCCAGCAGCAACACTGACAGGGGGCATCAGCCCCAGCATTTT.

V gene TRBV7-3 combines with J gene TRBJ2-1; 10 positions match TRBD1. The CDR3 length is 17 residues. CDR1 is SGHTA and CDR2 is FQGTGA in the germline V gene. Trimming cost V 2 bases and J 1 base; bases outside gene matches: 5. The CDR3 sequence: CASSLLGQGVSYNEQFF. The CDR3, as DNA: TGTGCCAGCAGCTTACTAGGACAGGGGGTTTCCTACAATGAGCAGTTCTTC.

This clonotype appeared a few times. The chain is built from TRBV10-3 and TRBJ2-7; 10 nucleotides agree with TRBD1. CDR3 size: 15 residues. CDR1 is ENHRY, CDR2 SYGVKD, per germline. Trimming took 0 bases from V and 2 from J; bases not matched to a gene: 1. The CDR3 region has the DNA TGTGCCATCAGTGAGTCTGGGACAGGGGCCTACGAGCAGTACGTC. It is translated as CAISESGTGAYEQYV.

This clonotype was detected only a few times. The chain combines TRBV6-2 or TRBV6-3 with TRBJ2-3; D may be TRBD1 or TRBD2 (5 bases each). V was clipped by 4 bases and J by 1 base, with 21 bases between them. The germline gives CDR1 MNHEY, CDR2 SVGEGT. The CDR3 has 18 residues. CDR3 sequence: CASSSGVETGQGTDTQYF. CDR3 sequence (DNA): TGTGCCAGCAGTTCCGGCGTAGAGACGGGGCAGGGCACAGATACGCAGTATTTT.

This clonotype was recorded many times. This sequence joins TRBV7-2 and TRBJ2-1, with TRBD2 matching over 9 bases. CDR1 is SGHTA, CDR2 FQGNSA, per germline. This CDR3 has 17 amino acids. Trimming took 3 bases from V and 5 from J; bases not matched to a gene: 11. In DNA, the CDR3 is TGTGCCAGCAGCTTCCGGCTAGCGGGGCGGGCCGACAATGAGCAGTTCTTC. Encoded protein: CASSFRLAGRADNEQFF.

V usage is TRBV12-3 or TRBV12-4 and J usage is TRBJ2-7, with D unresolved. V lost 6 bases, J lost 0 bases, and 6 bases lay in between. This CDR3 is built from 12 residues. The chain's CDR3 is CASSQVSYEQYF. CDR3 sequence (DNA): TGTGCCAGCAGCCAGGTCTCCTACGAGCAGTACTTC.

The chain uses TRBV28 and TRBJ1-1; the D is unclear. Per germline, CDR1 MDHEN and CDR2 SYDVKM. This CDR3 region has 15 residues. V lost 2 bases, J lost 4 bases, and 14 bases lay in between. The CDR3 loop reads CASSLSAGRGTEAFF. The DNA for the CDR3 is TGTGCCAGCAGTTTAAGTGCTGGACGGGGCACTGAAGCTTTCTTT.